These 29 T cell receptor beta chains came from one sample sequenced in a study of control samples from healthy donors and cancer patients. Repertoires were generated with immunoSEQ multiplex PCR, while TCRdb's copy carries only in-frame clones and drops some. The sample has some 90,000 clones; 85% to 90% are singletons. Material: blood. These receptors all stem from a woman aged 55-69 years in good health.

The J gene is TRBJ1-6, the V gene TRBV7-9; TRBD1 matches at 9 bases. Trimming cost V 4 bases and J 7 bases; bases outside gene matches: 14. Per germline, CDR1 SEHNR and CDR2 FQNEAQ (reference sequence). CDR3 length: 18 residues. CDR3 region: CASSYGLYRGQPNSPLHF. As DNA, the CDR3 is TGTGCCAGCAGCTACGGCCTTTACAGGGGGCAACCCAATTCACCCCTCCACTTT. The full variable domain, with the rest looked up from reference TRBV7-9 and TRBJ1-6, is DTGVSQNPRHKITKRGQNVTFRCDPISEHNRLYWYRQTLGQGPEFLTYFQNEAQLEKSRLLSDRFSAERPKGSFSTLEIQRTEQGDSAMYLCASSYGLYRGQPNSPLHFGNGTRLTVT.

J is TRBJ2-2 and V is TRBV5-1; 10 bases align to TRBD2. The CDR3 runs 17 residues. CDR1 and CDR2 (germline): SGHRS, YFSETQ. With 0 bases clipped from V and 2 bases from J, the junction kept 4 bases outside the gene matches. CDR3 nucleotide sequence: TGCGCCAGCAGCTTGGAGCCTAGCGGGAGTAACACCGGGGAGCTGTTTTTT. Its protein is CASSLEPSGSNTGELFF. The variable domain in full, completed from reference TRBV5-1 and TRBJ2-2, reads KAGVTQTPRYLIKTRGQQVTLSCSPISGHRSVSWYQQTPGQGLQFLFEYFSETQRNKGNFPGRFSGRQFSNSRSEMNVSTLELGDSALYLCASSLEPSGSNTGELFFGEGSRLTVL.

The chain recombines TRBV11-3 with TRBJ2-1, with TRBD2 matching over 9 bases. Germline V gene sequence: CDR1 SGHNT, CDR2 YENEEA. The CDR3 runs 16 residues. Trimming took 2 bases from V and 9 from J; bases not matched to a gene: 11. The CDR3 DNA sequence: TGTGCCAGCAGCTTACTTGGGCGGGGGGGCCTAGTTGAGCAGTTCTTC. Translating it yields CASSLLGRGGLVEQFF.

The CDR3 sequence is CASSVLGLAGTGELFF. Here the CDR3 DNA reads TGTGCCAGCAGCGTGCTTGGCCTAGCGGGGACCGGGGAGCTGTTTTTT. The rearrangement joins TRBV7-9 to TRBJ2-2; 9 positions match TRBD2. J gave up 5 bases and V 5 bases, and 9 bases lay outside the gene matches. CDR3 length: 16 amino acids. CDR1 SEHNR and CDR2 FQNEAQ come from the germline V gene (reference sequence).

The rearrangement links TRBV5-1 to TRBJ1-1; D gene ambiguous. The CDR3 has 11 residues. V was clipped by 4 bases and J by 6 bases, with 7 bases between them. Per the germline V gene, CDR1 is SGHRS and CDR2 is YFSETQ. The CDR3 reads CASSQGAEAFF. The CDR3 DNA reads as TGCGCCAGCAGCCAAGGAGCTGAAGCTTTCTTT.

The chain is built from TRBV3-1 (or the pseudogene TRBV3-2) and TRBJ1-5; D is possibly TRBD1 (6 bases). The CDR3 is 12 amino acids. Per germline, CDR1 LGHDT and CDR2 YNNKEL (reference sequence). V lost 2 bases, J lost 15 bases, and 14 bases lay in between. The CDR3 DNA reads TGTGCCAGCAGCCAAAGGGGGACGACAGGGCATTTT. It codes for CASSQRGTTGHF.

The rearrangement uses TRBV2 and TRBJ1-1; a weak D match, TRBD1 (5 bases). The germline V gene encodes CDR1 SNHLY and CDR2 FYNNEI. The V and J ends lost 6 bases and 4 bases respectively, with 18 bases between them. The CDR3 has 15 amino acids. CDR3 protein: CASSARSSRGTEAFF. The CDR3 coding sequence is TGTGCCAGCAGCGCCCGTTCCTCTAGGGGCACTGAAGCTTTCTTT.

J is TRBJ1-3 and V is TRBV5-1; D uncertain. With 3 bases removed from V and 0 bases from J, the gap between germline ends came to 13 bases. Germline V CDR1 and CDR2: SGHRS, YFSETQ. The CDR3 runs 16 residues. CDR3 coding DNA: TGCGCCAGCAGCTCCGGAAACACCAACTCTGGAAACACCATATATTTT. Its translation: CASSSGNTNSGNTIYF.

The chain carries TRBV19 and TRBJ1-4; 9 bases line up with TRBD1. The V segment lost 4 bases and the J segment 7 bases; nucleotides outside the gene matches: 10. The CDR3 is 16 amino acids. Germline assignment: CDR1 LNHDA and CDR2 SQIVND (reference sequence). The CDR3 loop is CASSKNLGQGGEKLFF. The DNA of the CDR3 is TGTGCCAGTAGTAAGAATCTGGGACAGGGAGGTGAAAAACTGTTTTTT.

This clone was found once. The CDR3 here is CASQDPGQPQHF. The CDR3 bases are TGTGCCAGCCAAGACCCGGGGCAGCCCCAGCATTTT. The gene calls are TRBV6-5 and TRBJ1-5; D not certain. The germline V gene has CDR1 MNHEY and CDR2 SVGAGI. Trimming left V 8 bases short and J 7 bases short, with 12 bases between. The CDR3 runs 12 residues.

The chain recombines TRBV9 with TRBJ2-2, with a tentative D call TRBD1 (6 bases). Germline values: CDR1 SGDLS, CDR2 YYNGEE. V gave up 3 bases and J gave up 6 bases, with 21 bases separating them. This CDR3 spans 17 amino acids. The DNA of the CDR3 is TGTGCCAGCAGCGCCAGCTCAGTACAGGGCTGGGCCGGGGAGCTGTTTTTT. It encodes CASSASSVQGWAGELFF.

The CDR3 DNA reads as TGTGCCAGCACAAAGATCAGCTCTGGAAACACCATATATTTT. This gives the protein CASTKISSGNTIYF. The chain has TRBV2 and TRBJ1-3; no clear D gene. The CDR3 has 14 residues. V lost 7 bases, J lost 0 bases, and 10 bases lay in between. Germline V gives CDR1 SNHLY, CDR2 FYNNEI.

This clone was counted a single time. This chain links TRBV7-6 with TRBJ2-2; possible D gene TRBD2, 7 bases. This CDR3 region has 15 residues. V was trimmed by 5 bases and J by 7 bases, leaving 17 bases between them. The germline V gene encodes CDR1 SGHVS and CDR2 FNYEAQ. Here the CDR3 reads CASSASGGNGGELFF. The CDR3 DNA sequence: TGTGCCAGCAGCGCCTCGGGGGGCAATGGCGGGGAGCTGTTTTTT. Combining the CDR3 with reference TRBV7-6 and TRBJ2-2 gives the whole variable domain GAGVSQSPRYKVTKRGQDVALRCDPISGHVSLYWYRQALGQGPEFLTYFNYEAQQDKSGLPNDRFSAERPEGSISTLTIQRTEQRDSAMYRCASSASGGNGGELFFGEGSRLTVL.

The genes are TRBV9 and TRBJ2-3; tentatively, D is TRBD2 (6 bases). The germline gives CDR1 SGDLS, CDR2 YYNGEE. CDR3 length equals 16 residues. V was trimmed by 3 bases and J by 3 bases, leaving 17 bases between them. The CDR3, as DNA: TGTGCCAGCAGCGGACTAGGGAGTTTGGTAACAGATACGCAGTATTTT. It yields the protein CASSGLGSLVTDTQYF.

The J gene is TRBJ1-5, the V gene TRBV6-2 or TRBV6-3, with 8 bases matching TRBD1. Looked up from germline, CDR1 is MNHEY and CDR2 is SVGEGT. J lost 7 bases, V lost 2 bases, and 7 bases had no gene match. CDR3 size: 15 residues. DNA of the CDR3: TGTGCCAGCAGTTACGGGGCAGGGGGCGGACAGCCCCAGCATTTT. It specifies CASSYGAGGGQPQHF.

This clone was observed once. J is TRBJ1-2 and V is TRBV6-6; maybe TRBD1 (5 bases). The CDR3 loop spans 13 amino acids. V was shortened by 5 bases and J by 3 bases, with 10 bases between the two germline ends. Germline CDR1 MNHNY, CDR2 SVGAGI (reference sequence). This chain's CDR3 is CASSSGADYGYTF. In DNA, the CDR3 is TGTGCCAGCAGTAGCGGGGCGGACTATGGCTACACCTTC.

The chain employs TRBV5-5 and TRBJ2-5; the match to TRBD1 covers 7 bases. The V gene's germline CDR1 is SGHKS and CDR2 YYEKEE (reference sequence). This CDR3 spans 14 amino acids. With 5 bases clipped from V and 3 bases from J, the junction kept 7 bases outside the gene matches. CDR3 loop: CASSFSGTEETQYF. CDR3 bases: TGTGCCAGCAGTTTCTCCGGGACAGAAGAGACCCAGTACTTC.

The rearrangement joins TRBV5-4 to TRBJ2-5; the D is unclear. The germline V gene has CDR1 SGHNT and CDR2 YYREEE (reference sequence). This CDR3 comprises 13 residues. V lost 4 bases and J 5 bases, leaving 12 bases between the germline ends. For the CDR3, the DNA is TGTGCCAGCAGCCCGGGTTCCGGGGAGACCCAGTACTTC. Translation gives CASSPGSGETQYF.

V and J are TRBV28 and TRBJ1-6; the D is unclear. The V gene lost 7 bases and the J gene lost 5 bases, with 18 bases spanning the gap. The CDR3 has 16 residues. CDR1 is MDHEN, CDR2 SYDVKM, per germline. The CDR3 loop is CASTYPQRRDNSPLHF. As DNA, the CDR3 is TGTGCCAGCACGTACCCCCAGCGGAGAGATAATTCACCCCTCCACTTT.

The chain links TRBV11-2 to TRBJ2-1; the match to TRBD2 covers 7 bases. The CDR3 runs to 15 residues. V lost 0 bases, J lost 1 base, and 0 bases stayed unmatched. Germline CDR1 SGHAT, CDR2 FQNNGV. CDR3 sequence reads: CASSLDSGSYNEQFF. CDR3 in DNA: TGTGCCAGCAGCTTAGATAGCGGGTCCTACAATGAGCAGTTCTTC. Combining the CDR3 with reference TRBV11-2 and TRBJ2-1 gives the whole variable domain EAGVAQSPRYKIIEKRQSVAFWCNPISGHATLYWYQQILGQGPKLLIQFQNNGVVDDSQLPKDRFSAERLKGVDSTLKIQPAKLEDSAVYLCASSLDSGSYNEQFFGPGTRLTVL.

A single count supports this clone. This chain joins TRBV2 and TRBJ2-1, with 8 bases aligning to TRBD1. Germline CDR1 is SNHLY and CDR2 is FYNNEI. Trimming took 6 bases from V and 7 from J; bases not matched to a gene: 8. The CDR3 has 14 residues. The CDR3 DNA is TGTGCCAGCAGCGGTTCCAGGGGGCGGAATGAGCAGTTCTTC. It yields the protein CASSGSRGRNEQFF.

The rearrangement uses TRBV7-8 and TRBJ2-7; no firm D call. The germline CDR1 and CDR2 sequences are SGHVS and FQNEAQ. This CDR3 comprises 15 residues. V lost 0 bases and J 3 bases, leaving 12 bases between the germline ends. The DNA for the CDR3 is TGTGCCAGCAGCTTAGCGCTTTCGAGTGTCTACGAGCAGTACTTC. Translated: CASSLALSSVYEQYF.

The chain couples TRBV5-1 to TRBJ2-7, with unresolved D. CDR1 SGHRS and CDR2 YFSETQ come from the germline V gene. The CDR3 totals 12 residues. V was shortened by 0 bases and J by 7 bases, with 8 bases between the two germline ends. The CDR3 DNA sequence: TGCGCCAGCAGCTTGGGCGATGGGGAGCAGTACTTC. This codes for CASSLGDGEQYF.

The chain is built from TRBV28 and TRBJ1-1; TRBD1 matches 8 bases. The CDR3 sequence is 15 residues long. Germline trimming cut 5 bases from V and 4 bases from J; bases unmatched to any gene: 9. Germline-derived CDR1 and CDR2 are MDHEN and SYDVKM. CDR3 sequence reads: CASSPLRTGTTEAFF. The DNA for the CDR3 is TGTGCCAGCAGTCCTCTCCGGACAGGGACCACTGAAGCTTTCTTT.

The chain has TRBV10-3 and TRBJ1-1, with 7 bases lining up with TRBD1. This CDR3 has 16 amino acids. With V trimmed by 6 bases and J by 3 bases, 13 bases remained unmatched. Germline CDR1 is ENHRY and CDR2 is SYGVKD. CDR3 nucleotides: TGTGCCATCAGCCCCACGGTCGGAGGGGGCGACACTGAAGCTTTCTTT. Protein: CAISPTVGGGDTEAFF.

This chain connects TRBV30 to TRBJ1-1, with a tentative D call TRBD1 (5 bases). The CDR3 sequence is 16 residues long. Germline values: CDR1 GTSNPN, CDR2 SVGIG (reference sequence). V lost 1 base, J lost 1 base, and 16 bases lay in between. The DNA for the CDR3 is TGTGCCTGGAGTGACCCCATGGCCAGGGCGAACACTGAAGCTTTCTTT. It yields the protein CAWSDPMARANTEAFF. The full variable domain, its missing parts supplied by reference TRBV30 and TRBJ1-1, is SQTIHQWPATLVQPVGSPLSLECTVEGTSNPNLYWYRQAAGRGLQLLFYSVGIGQISSEVPQNLSASRPQDRQFILSSKKLLLSDSGFYLCAWSDPMARANTEAFFGQGTRLTVV.

V and J are TRBV18 and TRBJ1-2, with D perhaps matching TRBD1 (6 bases). The germline V and J ends were trimmed by 2 bases and 7 bases, with 11 bases remaining between them. Germline V gene data show CDR1 as KGHSH and CDR2 as LQKENI. The CDR3 contains 13 residues. The CDR3 coding sequence is TGTGCCAGCTCACCAGAGGGGGGAAGTGGCTACACCTTC. Its protein is CASSPEGGSGYTF.

J is TRBJ1-5 and V is TRBV29-1, with D uncertain. Trimming pared 6 bases from V and 1 base from J, leaving 10 bases between. Germline-derived CDR1 and CDR2 are SQVTM and ANQGSEA. The CDR3 runs to 13 residues. The CDR3 protein is CSVGVGSNQPQHF. CDR3 nucleotides: TGCAGCGTGGGCGTTGGGAGCAATCAGCCCCAGCATTTT.

The chain employs TRBV30 and TRBJ2-4; D not resolved. Trimming took off 0 bases at V and 9 bases at J, with 6 bases between the two ends. The germline V gene has CDR1 GTSNPN and CDR2 SVGIG (reference sequence). This CDR3 is built from 11 residues. Written as DNA, the CDR3 is TGTGCCTGGAGTGTCGAAGGCATTCAGTACTTC. This gives the protein CAWSVEGIQYF.